This entry lists 12 T cell receptor beta chains sequenced from one sample in a study of blood T cell repertoires in COVID-19. Clones were sequenced by immunoSEQ multiplex PCR, and TCRdb holds only the in-frame ones, with some missing. The sample holds more than 110,000 clones, about 80% seen once. Sample: peripheral blood. The receptors derive from a woman aged 80 or over in a cohort sampled during active or convalescent COVID-19.

Regarding this clone: Compared with germline, one end of the junction differs, possibly owing to a read error. The chain is built from TRBV10-3 and TRBJ1-2; D ambiguous. Germline assignment: CDR1 ENHRY and CDR2 SYGVKD. This CDR3 is built from 13 residues. DNA of the CDR3: TGTGCCATAAGTGTTGGAAACTCGGGTGGCTACACCTTC. Encoded protein: CAISVGNSGGYTF.

The table lists this clone with a count of one. Other DNA sequences in this sample translate to the same CDR3. The gene calls are TRBV7-8 and TRBJ1-1, with D uncertain. Germline CDR1 is SGHVS and CDR2 is FQNEAQ. The CDR3 covers 14 residues. V shed 1 base and J shed 1 base, with 7 bases lying between them. The CDR3 is CASSLGAANTEAFF. CDR3 bases: TGTGCCAGCAGCTTAGGCGCGGCGAACACTGAAGCTTTCTTT.

The chain couples TRBV2 to TRBJ1-1; 7 bases agree with TRBD1. There are 13 residues in the CDR3. The V gene's germline CDR1 is SNHLY and CDR2 FYNNEI. V was clipped by 4 bases and J by 4 bases; unmatched bases: 3. CDR3 coding DNA: TGTGCCAGCAGTGCGACAGGGCTCACTGAAGCTTTCTTT. It yields the protein CASSATGLTEAFF.

This chain links TRBV9 with TRBJ2-7; D may be TRBD2 (6 bases). The length of the CDR3 is 13 residues. Between the trimmed V and J ends, which lost 2 bases and 6 bases, there was a span of 12 bases. Germline lookup yields CDR1 SGDLS and CDR2 YYNGEE. The CDR3 loop reads CASSVSGGGEQYF. CDR3 in DNA: TGTGCCAGCAGCGTGTCCGGGGGAGGCGAGCAGTACTTC. The whole variable domain, filled in from reference TRBV9 and TRBJ2-7, reads DSGVTQTPKHLITATGQRVTLRCSPRSGDLSVYWYQQSLDQGLQFLIQYYNGEERAKGNILERFSAQQFPDLHSELNLSSLELGDSALYFCASSVSGGGEQYFGPGTRLTVT.

The chain couples TRBV5-5 to TRBJ1-1; D uncertain. Germline-derived CDR1 and CDR2 are SGHKS and YYEKEE (reference sequence). V was trimmed by 4 bases and J by 2 bases, leaving 6 bases between them. The CDR3 totals 12 residues. CDR3 in amino acids: CASSRYNTEAFF. CDR3 sequence (DNA): TGTGCCAGCAGCCGTTATAACACTGAAGCTTTCTTT.

This chain links TRBV28 with TRBJ2-3, with 7 bases that match TRBD1. V dropped 5 bases and J dropped 1; count of bases not matched to a gene: 6. This CDR3 contains 15 residues. Looked up from germline, CDR1 is MDHEN and CDR2 is SYDVKM. This CDR3 is CASSPTGEGTDTQYF. CDR3 bases: TGTGCCAGCAGTCCAACAGGGGAAGGCACAGATACGCAGTATTTT.

The chain uses TRBV5-8 and TRBJ2-1, with 8 nucleotides matching TRBD2. The germline CDR1 and CDR2 sequences are SGHTS and YDEGEE. V shed 4 bases and J 2 bases; nucleotides not matched to a gene: 5. The CDR3 has 15 amino acids. For the CDR3, the DNA is TGTGCCAGCAGCCTTGCGCGGGGGGCCTACAATGAGCAGTTCTTC. It encodes CASSLARGAYNEQFF. The full variable domain, its missing parts supplied by reference TRBV5-8 and TRBJ2-1, is EAGVTQSPTHLIKTRGQQATLRCSPISGHTSVYWYQQALGLGLQFLLWYDEGEERNRGNFPPRFSGRQFPNYSSELNVNALELEDSALYLCASSLARGAYNEQFFGPGTRLTVL.

CDR3 nucleotide sequence: TGTGCCAGCAGTCCAACGTCCCAGGTACACTACACCTTC. It codes for CASSPTSQVHYTF. The chain links TRBV7-2 to TRBJ1-2; D is unresolved. Germline CDR1 reads SGHTA; CDR2 reads FQGNSA. The CDR3 spans 13 residues. Trimming pared 6 bases from V and 10 bases from J, leaving 18 bases between.

This rearrangement joins TRBV19 to TRBJ1-2; D possibly corresponds to TRBD1 (6 bases). The CDR3 has 14 amino acids. Trimming took 7 bases from V and 2 from J, leaving 14 bases between them. Per the germline V gene, CDR1 is LNHDA and CDR2 is SQIVND (reference sequence). CDR3 region: CASIEGGRNYGYTF. The CDR3, as DNA: TGTGCCAGTATCGAGGGGGGGCGCAACTATGGCTACACCTTC.

The chain is built from TRBV6-6 and TRBJ2-7; D might be TRBD1 (5 bases). The CDR3 totals 12 residues. The V end lost 6 bases, the J end lost 2 bases, and 8 bases lay between the germline ends. Per the germline V gene, CDR1 is MNHNY and CDR2 is SVGAGI (reference sequence). This CDR3 is CASRDTTYEQYV. CDR3 DNA: TGTGCCAGCAGGGACACCACCTACGAGCAGTACGTC.

This clone was recorded once. The J gene is TRBJ2-3, the V gene TRBV24-1, with D perhaps matching TRBD2 (5 bases). Germline V gives CDR1 KGHDR, CDR2 SFDVKD. This CDR3 has 12 residues. Trimming stripped 4 bases from V and 6 bases from J, with 7 bases between. CDR3 nucleotide sequence: TGTGCCACCAGTGAGGAGGCGGATACGCAGTATTTT. As protein: CATSEEADTQYF.

A few counts support this clone. The genes are TRBV19 and TRBJ2-2, with TRBD1 identical over 10 bases. Germline CDR1 reads LNHDA; CDR2 reads SQIVND (reference sequence). CDR3 length equals 15 residues. Germline trimming cut 8 bases from V and 6 bases from J; bases unmatched to any gene: 9. This chain's CDR3 is CASHVGQGVAGELFF. Here the CDR3 DNA reads TGTGCCAGTCACGTAGGACAGGGGGTAGCCGGGGAGCTGTTTTTT.